This T cell receptor beta chain stems from a study of graft-versus-host responses after intestinal transplantation. Study context: Grafts were multivisceral, liver-intestinal, or isolated intestinal. After anti-thymocyte globulin induction, recipients took tacrolimus and steroids for 2 to 3 years.

On this clone: Its matching antigen is unknown.

The CDR3 consists of 14 residues. Germline V gene sequence: CDR1 SGDLS, CDR2 YYNGEE. The V gene lost 2 bases and the J gene lost 2 bases, with 10 bases spanning the gap. Overall study findings and caveats: Investigators detected GvH clones in recipient marrow, with some emerging earlier in ileum or blood.

The repertoire was sequenced with immunoSEQ multiplex PCR; TCRdb's copy has only in-frame clones and lacks some. This sample has fewer than 9,500 clones, with roughly 92% found just once. Sequencing used PBMCs, obtained 30 to 32 days after intestinal transplant. The gene calls are TRBV9 and TRBJ1-1; tentatively, D is TRBD1 (6 bases). The sequence came from a human patient who received an intestinal transplant, so some T cells may come from the graft donor. CDR3 DNA: TGTGCCAGCAGCGTTACAGGGACTAACACTGAAGCTTTCTTT. It codes for CASSVTGTNTEAFF. Full variable domain (missing parts from reference TRBV9 and TRBJ1-1): DSGVTQTPKHLITATGQRVTLRCSPRSGDLSVYWYQQSLDQGLQFLIQYYNGEERAKGNILERFSAQQFPDLHSELNLSSLELGDSALYFCASSVTGTNTEAFFGQGTRLTVV.